Listed below are T cell receptor beta chains from one sample, sequenced in a study of human T cells and chemical hapten exposure. Each CDR3 protein gets one entry after TCRdb re-called the RACE reads with MiXCR. Of about 92,000 distinct CDR3 sequences in the sample, 9.6% were seen once. Sequences were derived from whole blood, sampled in connection with sensitization to the hapten diphenylcyclopropenone (DPC). The receptor set was obtained from a woman in her 40s with alopecia areata. Some clones in this sample may be carry-over from other donors' samples. CDR3s include the opening cysteine and the closing phenylalanine or tryptophan. Fields, in order: J gene, V gene, D gene, clone size, CDR3 DNA, CDR3 protein. A D gene is named only where the DNA matches it firmly. The size field reads once, few, many or a size class.

j_call: TRBJ1-3; v_call: TRBV11-3; d_call: TRBD1; clone_size: many; cdr3_nt: TGTGCCAGCAGCCCTGGGACAGGGGGAAACACCATATATTTT; cdr3_aa: CASSPGTGGNTIYF
j_call: TRBJ2-1; v_call: TRBV18; d_call: TRBD2; clone_size: many; cdr3_nt: TGTGCCAGCTCACCAATGACGGCGGGGGGCGGCAATGAGCAGTTCTTC; cdr3_aa: CASSPMTAGGGNEQFF
j_call: TRBJ2-5; v_call: TRBV5-4; d_call: TRBD1; clone_size: many; cdr3_nt: TGTGCCAGCAGTTCAAACAGGGGGGAAGAGACCCAGTACTTC; cdr3_aa: CASSSNRGEETQYF
j_call: TRBJ1-1; v_call: TRBV29-1; d_call: .; clone_size: many; cdr3_nt: TGCAGCGTTGGTGCGGCCTTGAACACTGAAGCTTTCTTT; cdr3_aa: CSVGAALNTEAFF
j_call: TRBJ2-1; v_call: TRBV4-1; d_call: .; clone_size: many; cdr3_nt: TGCGCCAGCAGCCCTAGGGGGGTTGGGGAAAGCTCCTACAATGAGCAGTTCTTC; cdr3_aa: CASSPRGVGESSYNEQFF
j_call: TRBJ1-6; v_call: TRBV4-1; d_call: .; clone_size: many; cdr3_nt: TGCGCCAGCAGCCAAGGCAGGGCTTTCTATAATTCACCCCTCCACTTT; cdr3_aa: CASSQGRAFYNSPLHF
j_call: TRBJ1-1; v_call: TRBV6-5; d_call: .; clone_size: few; cdr3_nt: TGTGCCAGCAGTTGGGGACCCCGGGATGGGACTGAAGTTTTCTTT; cdr3_aa: CASSWGPRDGTEVFF
j_call: TRBJ2-6; v_call: TRBV10-3; d_call: TRBD1; clone_size: many; cdr3_nt: TGTGCCATCAGTCCGGGACAGGGGGCGTCTGGGGCCAACGTCCTGACTTTC; cdr3_aa: CAISPGQGASGANVLTF
j_call: TRBJ1-2; v_call: TRBV10-3; d_call: TRBD1; clone_size: many; cdr3_nt: TGTGCCATCAGTGAGGGGACAGCTGGCTACACCTTC; cdr3_aa: CAISEGTAGYTF
j_call: TRBJ2-1; v_call: TRBV6-6; d_call: .; clone_size: many; cdr3_nt: TGTGCCAGCAGTTACTCGTACAGGAACAATGAGCAGTTCTTC; cdr3_aa: CASSYSYRNNEQFF
j_call: TRBJ2-3; v_call: TRBV9; d_call: TRBD2; clone_size: few; cdr3_nt: TGTGCCAGCAGCGTAGGACTAGCGGGGTCAGATACGCAGTATTTT; cdr3_aa: CASSVGLAGSDTQYF
j_call: TRBJ2-7; v_call: TRBV7-9; d_call: TRBD2; clone_size: few; cdr3_nt: TGTGCCAGCAGTGGACTAGCGGAATTTAGCTCCTACGAGCAGTACTTC; cdr3_aa: CASSGLAEFSSYEQYF
j_call: TRBJ1-1; v_call: TRBV7-6; d_call: .; clone_size: few; cdr3_nt: TGTGCCAGCAGCTTTGGGGGGACCACTGAAGCTTTCTTT; cdr3_aa: CASSFGGTTEAFF
j_call: TRBJ2-3; v_call: TRBV4-3; d_call: TRBD2; clone_size: many; cdr3_nt: TGCGCCAGCAGCCAAGCAGCGGGGGGTCGCACAGATACGCAGTATTTT; cdr3_aa: CASSQAAGGRTDTQYF